The rows below give T cell receptor beta chains drawn from one sample of a study of human T cells and chemical hapten exposure. TCRdb re-called the RACE reads with MiXCR, one entry per CDR3 protein. The table shows more than 95,000 distinct CDR3 sequences, with 27% occurring only once. Sequenced here: whole blood, sampled in connection with sensitization to the hapten diphenylcyclopropenone (DPC). The source is a man aged 40-50 years with alopecia areata. Some clones in this sample may be carry-over from other donors' samples. Each CDR3 is given with its conserved first and last residue. The D gene is left open where the match is weak. Only part of the rows carry a size: once, few, many, or a class if the clone is expanded.

V gene	clone size	J gene	D gene	CDR3 protein	CDR3 DNA
TRBV7-2	-	TRBJ2-2	-	CASSLLSPTGELFF	TGTGCCAGCAGCTTACTCAGCCCCACCGGGGAGCTGTTTTTT
TRBV19	many	TRBJ1-5	-	CASSIRTPSTNQPQHF	TGTGCCAGTAGTATACGGACGCCTAGTACTAATCAGCCCCAGCATTTT
TRBV10-2	many	TRBJ1-2	TRBD1	CASRESGQGNYGYTF	TGCGCCAGCAGAGAGTCGGGACAGGGGAACTATGGCTACACCTTC
TRBV11-2	few	TRBJ1-6	-	CASSLGVTRTIDNSPLHF	TGTGCCAGCAGCCTAGGGGTGACACGAACGATTGATAATTCACCCCTCCACTTT
TRBV7-9	few	TRBJ1-1	-	CASSLVPGLVGTEAFF	TGTGCCAGCAGCTTAGTTCCAGGGTTAGTCGGAACTGAAGCTTTCTTT
TRBV7-9	-	TRBJ1-2	-	CASSPFGQGGYGYTF	TGTGCCAGCAGCCCCTTCGGTCAGGGCGGGTATGGCTACACCTTC
TRBV28	few	TRBJ1-5	TRBD1	CASTPGTGLNQPQHF	TGTGCCAGCACCCCCGGGACAGGACTCAATCAGCCCCAGCATTTT
TRBV5-1	few	TRBJ2-5	TRBD2	CASSLTGTSGILQETQYF	TGCGCCAGCAGCTTGACTGGGACTAGCGGGATACTCCAAGAGACCCAGTACTTC
TRBV12-3/TRBV12-4	few	TRBJ2-2	-	CASGYDRNTGELFF	TGTGCCAGCGGGTACGATCGGAACACCGGGGAGCTGTTTTTT
TRBV2	few	TRBJ2-2	TRBD1	CASSVLDRGRDGELFF	TGTGCCAGCAGTGTGTTGGACAGGGGGCGAGACGGGGAGCTGTTTTTT
TRBV6-2/TRBV6-3	few	TRBJ1-1	-	CASSYNRIGEAFF	TGTGCCAGCAGTTACAACCGGATCGGCGAAGCTTTCTTT
TRBV20-1	-	TRBJ2-5	-	CRHLQTQYF	TGCAGGCACCTCCAGACCCAGTACTTC
TRBV28	few	TRBJ2-7	-	CASSLGTEQYF	TGTGCCAGCAGTTTGGGGACAGAGCAGTACTTC
TRBV12-3/TRBV12-4	-	TRBJ2-7	TRBD2	CASSFRREGNEQYF	TGTGCCAGCAGTTTCAGGAGGGAGGGGAACGAGCAGTACTTC
TRBV7-8	many	TRBJ1-1	TRBD1	CASSLGTAMNTEAFF	TGTGCCAGCAGCTTGGGGACAGCTATGAACACTGAAGCTTTCTTT
TRBV5-1	few	TRBJ1-1	TRBD1	CASSLGQGMNTEAFF	TGCGCCAGCAGCTTGGGACAGGGGATGAACACTGAAGCTTTCTTT
TRBV3-1	many	TRBJ1-5	-	CASSQAPNQPQHF	TGTGCCAGCAGCCAAGCCCCAAATCAGCCCCAGCATTTT
TRBV20-1	-	TRBJ1-3	-	CSALGRDGNTIYF	TGCAGTGCTCTAGGGAGGGATGGAAACACCATATATTTT
TRBV20-1	-	TRBJ2-4	-	CSAREGASGQNIQYF	TGCAGTGCTAGAGAGGGGGCTAGCGGCCAAAACATTCAGTACTTC
TRBV7-9	-	TRBJ2-5	TRBD1	CASSPKDRWDQETQYF	TGTGCCAGCAGCCCCAAGGACAGGTGGGACCAAGAGACCCAGTACTTC
TRBV5-1	-	TRBJ1-1	TRBD1	CASSLAGTVNTEAFF	TGCGCCAGCAGCTTGGCCGGGACAGTGAACACTGAAGCTTTCTTT
TRBV4-3	-	TRBJ2-7	TRBD1	CASSQDRGQVEQYF	TGCGCCAGCAGCCAAGACCGCGGACAGGTCGAGCAGTACTTC
TRBV5-1	-	TRBJ2-3	TRBD1	CASSPRQGPDTQYF	TGCGCCAGCAGCCCTAGACAGGGCCCAGATACGCAGTATTTT
TRBV19	few	TRBJ1-4	-	CASSRGNPHPSRNEKLFF	TGTGCCAGTAGTAGGGGTAACCCTCACCCCTCACGGAATGAAAAACTGTTTTTT
TRBV25-1	-	TRBJ1-1	-	CASSEYAFRGEAFF	TGTGCCAGCAGTGAATATGCATTCAGGGGTGAAGCTTTCTTT
TRBV12-3/TRBV12-4	-	TRBJ2-5	-	CASSLAGKETQYF	TGTGCCAGCAGTTTAGCGGGGAAAGAGACCCAGTACTTC
TRBV28	few	TRBJ2-1	-	CASRRGVTYEQFF	TGTGCCAGCAGAAGAGGGGTGACATATGAGCAGTTCTTC
TRBV20-1	-	TRBJ2-1	TRBD2	CSAATSGSYEQFF	TGCAGTGCCGCTACTAGCGGGAGCTATGAGCAGTTCTTC
TRBV9	few	TRBJ2-1	-	CASSPAMSSYNEQFF	TGTGCCAGCAGCCCAGCGATGAGCTCCTACAATGAGCAGTTCTTC
TRBV11-1	few	TRBJ2-7	-	CASSSPPAEEQYF	TGTGCCAGCAGCTCCCCTCCGGCAGAAGAGCAGTACTTC
TRBV6-5	once	TRBJ1-6	-	CASSSRGPNSPLHF	TGTGCCAGCAGTTCCAGGGGACCGAATTCACCCCTCCACTTT
TRBV7-2	-	TRBJ2-7	-	CASSFDRRAYEQYF	TGTGCCAGCAGCTTTGACAGGCGTGCCTACGAGCAGTACTTC
TRBV12-3/TRBV12-4	-	TRBJ1-1	-	CASRLSANTEAFF	TGTGCCAGCAGACTTAGTGCGAACACTGAAGCTTTCTTT
TRBV9	-	TRBJ2-7	-	CASSATSGPYEQYF	TGTGCCAGCAGCGCGACAAGTGGGCCCTACGAGCAGTACTTC
TRBV6-1	few	TRBJ1-1	-	CASMEGWSEAFF	TGTGCCAGCATGGAAGGGTGGTCAGAAGCTTTCTTT
TRBV13	-	TRBJ2-1	TRBD1	CASSHWTGGSSYNEQFF	TGTGCCAGCAGCCACTGGACAGGTGGTAGCTCCTACAATGAGCAGTTCTTC
TRBV6-2/TRBV6-3	-	TRBJ1-5	TRBD1	CASSRDSCNQPQHF	TGTGCCAGCAGCCGGGACAGCTGCAATCAGCCCCAGCATTTT
TRBV18	-	TRBJ1-4	TRBD1	CASSMDRGPNEKLFF	TGTGCCAGCTCGATGGACAGGGGTCCTAATGAAAAACTGTTTTTT
TRBV2	few	TRBJ2-7	-	CASTLAASYEQYF	TGTGCCAGCACACTAGCAGCCTCCTACGAGCAGTACTTC
TRBV29-1	few	TRBJ2-5	-	CSVERGPGQETQYF	TGCAGCGTTGAACGCGGACCCGGGCAGGAGACCCAGTACTTC
TRBV9	-	TRBJ2-7	TRBD1	CASSMGLGQGVYEQYF	TGTGCCAGCAGCATGGGGCTGGGACAGGGGGTATACGAGCAGTACTTC
TRBV12-5	-	TRBJ2-1	TRBD1	CASGQGASNEQFF	TGTGCTAGTGGTCAGGGGGCGAGCAATGAGCAGTTCTTC
TRBV27	few	TRBJ2-5	TRBD2	CAIRPGGETQYF	TGTGCCATCCGTCCGGGGGGGGAGACCCAGTACTTC
TRBV20-1	-	TRBJ2-4	TRBD1	CSALRDRGNIQYF	TGCAGTGCTTTACGGGACAGAGGAAACATTCAGTACTTC
TRBV5-1	-	TRBJ2-7	-	CASSFSGGLNYEQYF	TGCGCCAGCAGCTTTTCCGGGGGTTTGAACTACGAGCAGTACTTC
TRBV5-1	many	TRBJ1-2	TRBD1	CASSLTSDRGRMYGYTF	TGCGCCAGCAGCTTGACCTCTGACAGGGGGCGGATGTATGGCTACACCTTC
TRBV7-8	few	TRBJ2-3	-	CASSLAVRSTDTQYF	TGTGCCAGCAGCTTAGCGGTCAGGAGCACAGATACGCAGTATTTT